Below, 10 T cell receptor beta chains from the same sample are listed, as sequenced in a study of identical twins. MiXCR, run by TCRdb on the 5' RACE reads, gives a single entry per CDR3 protein. Of more than 400,000 distinct CDR3 sequences in the sample, around 15% were seen once. These data were also reused for a study on yellow fever vaccine responses in identical twins.

The sample comprised CD4+ T cells sorted from blood. Every receptor here comes from a young woman in good health.

This clonotype showed up just a few times. The rearrangement links TRBV12-3 or TRBV12-4 to TRBJ1-6; a weak D match, TRBD1 (6 bases). This CDR3 spans 15 amino acids. With 6 bases removed from V and 0 bases from J, the gap between germline ends came to 9 bases. The CDR3 region is CASRQGYSYNSPLHF. DNA for the CDR3: TGTGCCAGCAGACAGGGATACTCCTATAATTCACCCCTCCACTTT.

There are a few counts of this clonotype. The chain combines TRBV24-1 with TRBJ2-3; no clear D. The germline gives CDR1 KGHDR, CDR2 SFDVKD. The germline V and J ends were trimmed by 3 bases and 1 base, with 10 bases remaining between them. CDR3 length equals 15 residues. DNA for the CDR3: TGTGCCACCAGTGATGGGCAGGACCGCACAGATACGCAGTATTTT. Protein product: CATSDGQDRTDTQYF.

The chain employs TRBV11-3 and TRBJ2-3, with no clear D. Germline V gene data show CDR1 as SGHNT and CDR2 as YENEEA. This CDR3 spans 14 amino acids. Trimming took 4 bases from V and 6 from J, leaving 14 bases between them. The chain's CDR3 is CASSSRSMEDTQYF. The DNA for the CDR3 is TGTGCCAGCAGCTCCAGATCGATGGAGGATACGCAGTATTTT.

This chain links TRBV5-1 with TRBJ2-5; D unresolved. Per the germline V gene, CDR1 is SGHRS and CDR2 is YFSETQ. This CDR3 is 14 amino acids long. V was cut by 5 bases and J by 5 bases, with 16 bases left in between. The CDR3 here is CASRVGAFMETQYF. DNA of the CDR3: TGCGCCAGCAGAGTCGGAGCTTTTATGGAGACCCAGTACTTC.

J is TRBJ1-1 and V is TRBV4-1, with TRBD1 matching over 9 bases. CDR3 size: 16 residues. The V gene's germline CDR1 is MGHRA and CDR2 YSYEKL. V trimming: 4 bases; J trimming: 1 base; junction bases outside the gene matches: 7. The CDR3, as DNA: TGCGCCAGCAGCCTTGGGACAGGGAAGTCGAACACTGAAGCTTTCTTT. It translates to CASSLGTGKSNTEAFF.

This clonotype was seen more than once but under ten times. The V call is TRBV29-1, the J call TRBJ2-1; maybe TRBD2 (5 bases). The CDR3 extends over 14 amino acids. Germline V CDR1 and CDR2: SQVTM, ANQGSEA. V lost 2 bases and J lost 5, with 13 bases in between. CDR3: CSVEIQRRNNEQFF. CDR3 nucleotides: TGCAGCGTTGAAATCCAGCGGAGAAACAATGAGCAGTTCTTC.

This chain connects TRBV7-9 to TRBJ2-2; 14 bases map to TRBD2. The V and J ends lost 5 bases and 4 bases, in that order; junction bases with no gene match: 6. Germline CDR1 and CDR2: SEHNR and FQNEAQ (reference sequence). The CDR3 is 17 residues long. The CDR3 bases are TGTGCCAGCAGCATGACTAGCGGGAGGGACTTCACCGGGGAGCTGTTTTTT. Amino acid sequence: CASSMTSGRDFTGELFF.

This clonotype has a handful of counts. This chain joins TRBV29-1 and TRBJ2-3; TRBD2 aligns across 8 bases. CDR1 and CDR2 from the germline V gene are SQVTM and ANQGSEA. Germline trimming cut 7 bases from V and 2 bases from J; bases unmatched to any gene: 8. The CDR3 runs 14 residues. The CDR3, as DNA: TGCAGCGCCGAGCGGGAGCGGATCACAGATACGCAGTATTTT. As protein: CSAERERITDTQYF.

This clonotype came up many times. This chain connects TRBV7-9 to TRBJ2-5; D is perhaps TRBD1 (6 bases). V gave up 5 bases and J gave up 2 bases, with 12 bases separating them. The CDR3 is made up of 14 amino acids. The germline CDR1 and CDR2 sequences are SEHNR and FQNEAQ (reference sequence). This chain's CDR3 is CASSQTGLQETQYF. In nucleotides, the CDR3 is TGTGCCAGCAGCCAAACAGGGTTACAAGAGACCCAGTACTTC.

The genes are TRBV28 and TRBJ2-2; TRBD1 aligns across 9 bases. CDR1 and CDR2 from the germline V gene are MDHEN and SYDVKM. The CDR3 sequence is 18 residues long. Trimming cost V 5 bases and J 8 bases; bases outside gene matches: 18. In nucleotides, the CDR3 is TGTGCCAGCAGTCCGGACAGGGGCAGAAAAATCATACTTGGGGAGCTGTTTTTT. Amino acid sequence: CASSPDRGRKIILGELFF.